This passage covers 23 T cell receptor beta chains from one sample sequenced in a study of blood T cell repertoires in COVID-19. Measured with immunoSEQ multiplex PCR; TCRdb has only the in-frame clones, and not every one. Of roughly 220,000 clones listed, approximately 80% were seen once; the top ten hold 5% to 6.5%. The sample consisted of peripheral blood. The receptor source for this set is a woman aged 55-70 years who had recovered from COVID-19.

The V and J genes are TRBV27 and TRBJ1-6, with TRBD1 matching over 8 bases. Germline V gene data show CDR1 as MNHEY and CDR2 as SMNVEV (reference sequence). The CDR3 length is 14 residues. Trimming at V came to 6 bases and at J to 6 bases, leaving 4 bases not matched to a gene. This chain's CDR3 is CASSGDRGNSPLHF. CDR3 DNA sequence: TGTGCCAGCAGCGGAGACAGGGGTAATTCACCCCTCCACTTT.

The CDR3 region is CASSYTSSNQPQHF. The CDR3 coding sequence is TGTGCCAGCAGCTATACCAGTAGCAATCAGCCCCAGCATTTT. The rearrangement uses TRBV7-8 and TRBJ1-5; D remains unclear. Trimming shortened V by 4 bases and J by 0 bases, and 7 bases separated the two germline ends. Looked up from germline, CDR1 is SGHVS and CDR2 is FQNEAQ. CDR3 length: 14 residues.

This chain joins TRBV2 and TRBJ1-1; TRBD1 is a possible D gene (5 bases). The CDR3 is made up of 13 amino acids. V dropped 3 bases and J dropped 4 bases, with 9 bases sitting between them. Germline values: CDR1 SNHLY, CDR2 FYNNEI. CDR3 DNA sequence: TGTGCCAGCAGTGACAGGAGGGGCACTGAAGCTTTCTTT. This codes for CASSDRRGTEAFF.

This clone was seen a single time. The V and J genes are TRBV5-1 and TRBJ2-2, with a tentative D call TRBD1 (6 bases). CDR1 and CDR2 (germline): SGHRS, YFSETQ. V was trimmed by 4 bases and J by 0 bases, leaving 13 bases between them. The CDR3 covers 16 residues. CDR3 loop: CASSITGTSNTGELFF. DNA for the CDR3: TGCGCCAGCAGCATTACCGGGACATCGAACACCGGGGAGCTGTTTTTT.

The V and J genes are TRBV13 and TRBJ1-6, with 10 positions matching TRBD1. Germline loops: CDR1 PRHDT, CDR2 FYEKMQ (reference sequence). V trimming: 5 bases; J trimming: 11 bases; junction bases outside the gene matches: 6. The CDR3 totals 14 residues. CDR3 nucleotide sequence: TGTGCCAGCAGCCGACAGGGGGCGAGGGCACCCCTCCACTTT. This encodes CASSRQGARAPLHF. Based on the CDR3 plus reference TRBV13 and TRBJ1-6, the full variable domain is AAGVIQSPRHLIKEKRETATLKCYPIPRHDTVYWYQQGPGQDPQFLISFYEKMQSDKGSIPDRFSAQQFSDYHSELNMSSLELGDSALYFCASSRQGARAPLHFGNGTRLTVT.

The V and J genes are TRBV7-9 and TRBJ2-3; D perhaps matches TRBD2 (6 bases). V shed 1 base and J shed 6 bases, with 20 bases lying between them. The CDR3 spans 17 residues. The germline gives CDR1 SEHNR, CDR2 FQNEAQ (reference sequence). The CDR3 protein is CASSLGLAGSSRDTQYF. The CDR3, as DNA: TGTGCCAGCAGCTTAGGTCTGGCGGGGTCCTCGCGGGATACGCAGTATTTT.

The chain links TRBV27 to TRBJ1-1, with D perhaps matching TRBD1 (6 bases). Germline V gene lookup returns CDR1 MNHEY and CDR2 SMNVEV (reference sequence). Trimming shortened V by 1 base and J by 0 bases, and 9 bases separated the two germline ends. The CDR3 is made up of 15 amino acids. CDR3: CASSLLDRLNTEAFF. CDR3 DNA sequence: TGTGCCAGCAGTTTATTGGACAGATTGAACACTGAAGCTTTCTTT.

The chain uses TRBV3-1 (or the pseudogene TRBV3-2) and TRBJ2-4; D uncertain. The V gene's germline CDR1 is LGHDT and CDR2 YNNKEL (reference sequence). The CDR3 runs to 14 residues. The germline V and J ends were trimmed by 4 bases and 4 bases, with 11 bases remaining between them. The DNA for the CDR3 is TGTGCCAGCAGCCCACGGGTACCGAAAAACATTCAGTACTTC. Translation gives CASSPRVPKNIQYF.

The chain joins TRBV19 to TRBJ2-5; 16 bases are a match to TRBD2. The CDR3 is made up of 16 amino acids. Trimming removed 3 bases from V and 5 bases from J; junction bases left unmatched: 3. CDR1 LNHDA and CDR2 SQIVND come from the germline V gene (reference sequence). Here the CDR3 DNA reads TGTGCCAGTAGTATGGGACTAGCGGGGGGGCAGGAGACCCAGTACTTC. Encoded protein: CASSMGLAGGQETQYF.

This chain connects TRBV3-1 (or the pseudogene TRBV3-2) to TRBJ1-4, with 7 positions matching TRBD1. V was clipped by 0 bases and J by 0 bases; unmatched bases: 10. The germline gives CDR1 LGHDT, CDR2 YNNKEL (reference sequence). The CDR3 extends over 19 amino acids. The CDR3 nucleotides are TGTGCCAGCAGCCAAGATTGGGGAGGCACAGGGGCAACTAATGAAAAACTGTTTTTT. Protein sequence: CASSQDWGGTGATNEKLFF.

The rearrangement links TRBV7-6 to TRBJ1-6; D ambiguous. Germline values: CDR1 SGHVS, CDR2 FNYEAQ. Between the trimmed V and J ends, which lost 5 bases and 8 bases, there was a span of 16 bases. This CDR3 is built from 15 residues. The CDR3 nucleotides read TGTGCCAGCAGCCTCGGGTTCCGCGACGATTCACCCCTCCACTTT. The encoded protein is CASSLGFRDDSPLHF.

This CDR3 is CASSSQDRAGYTF. The CDR3 coding sequence is TGTGCCAGCAGCTCCCAAGACAGGGCGGGCTACACCTTC. The chain carries TRBV7-9 and TRBJ1-2, with 7 bases identical to TRBD1. The CDR3 covers 13 residues. J was trimmed by 8 bases and V by 4 bases; bases with no gene match: 7. CDR1 and CDR2 (germline): SEHNR, FQNEAQ (reference sequence).

The chain couples TRBV6-2 or TRBV6-3 to TRBJ2-3; 10 bases are shared with TRBD1. J lost 9 bases, V lost 1 base, and 16 bases had no gene match. CDR3 length equals 18 residues. The V gene's germline CDR1 is MNHEY and CDR2 SVGEGT. The CDR3 spells CASSYLRGRGQGRSTQYF. The CDR3 nucleotides are TGTGCCAGCAGTTACTTAAGGGGGCGGGGACAGGGGCGATCAACGCAGTATTTT.

The chain links TRBV6-5 to TRBJ1-2; D gene unclear. CDR1 MNHEY and CDR2 SVGAGI come from the germline V gene. Trimming shortened V by 6 bases and J by 2 bases, and 10 bases separated the two germline ends. CDR3 length: 13 residues. CDR3 DNA sequence: TGTGCCAGCAGCATTTTTCAGAACTATGGCTACACCTTC. Protein: CASSIFQNYGYTF.

The chain recombines TRBV6-1 with TRBJ1-2, with 7 nucleotides matching TRBD1. This CDR3 is 15 amino acids long. CDR1 is MNHNS and CDR2 is SASEGT in the germline V gene. V lost 2 bases to trimming and J lost 3 bases; unmatched junction nucleotides: 6. CDR3 loop: CASSEKGGEDYGYTF. The CDR3 DNA follows: TGTGCCAGCAGTGAAAAAGGGGGCGAGGACTATGGCTACACCTTC.

The chain links TRBV7-2 to TRBJ2-2, with D uncertain. Germline V gene data show CDR1 as SGHTA and CDR2 as FQGNSA. CDR3 length equals 15 residues. Trimming removed 5 bases at V and 5 bases at J, with 15 bases between. The CDR3: CASSPRVRGTGELFF. The CDR3 DNA follows: TGTGCCAGCAGCCCCCGAGTTCGCGGAACCGGGGAGCTGTTTTTT. The entire variable domain, with the rest obtained from reference TRBV7-2 and TRBJ2-2, is as follows: GAGVSQSPSNKVTEKGKDVELRCDPISGHTALYWYRQSLGQGLEFLIYFQGNSAPDKSGLPSDRFSAERTGGSVSTLTIQRTQQEDSAVYLCASSPRVRGTGELFFGEGSRLTVL.

This clone was seen once. The rearrangement uses TRBV5-5 and TRBJ1-3, with D hard to call. Trimming took off 0 bases at V and 0 bases at J, with 10 bases between the two ends. The CDR3 spans 16 residues. CDR1 is SGHKS and CDR2 is YYEKEE in the germline V gene (reference sequence). CDR3 protein: CASSLAGANSGNTIYF. CDR3 nucleotide sequence: TGTGCCAGCAGCTTGGCGGGTGCAAACTCTGGAAACACCATATATTTT.

The chain carries TRBV28 and TRBJ2-7; the D gene is possibly TRBD2 (6 bases). V shed 7 bases and J shed 3 bases, with 19 bases lying between them. The CDR3 sequence is 15 residues long. CDR1 is MDHEN, CDR2 SYDVKM, per germline. The CDR3 region is CASTAGGTGGYEQYF. CDR3 nucleotides: TGTGCCAGCACCGCGGGCGGGACCGGAGGCTACGAGCAGTACTTC.

The V gene is TRBV28, the J gene TRBJ1-2; 7 bases fit TRBD1. V was clipped by 6 bases and J by 3 bases; unmatched bases: 4. The CDR3 runs to 13 residues. Germline CDR1 and CDR2: MDHEN and SYDVKM. The CDR3 nucleotides read TGTGCCAGCAGACCCGGACAGGACTATGGCTACACCTTC. Translation gives CASRPGQDYGYTF.

The chain combines TRBV3-1 (or the pseudogene TRBV3-2) with TRBJ2-1, with D possibly being TRBD1 (6 bases). The germline V and J ends were trimmed by 5 bases and 9 bases, with 17 bases remaining between them. Germline V gives CDR1 LGHDT, CDR2 YNNKEL (reference sequence). This CDR3 region has 14 residues. The CDR3 region has the DNA TGTGCCAGCAGCAGAACTATACAGGGAATTGAGCAGTTCTTC. This gives the protein CASSRTIQGIEQFF.

This chain connects TRBV7-9 to TRBJ1-1; 7 bases map to TRBD1. Trimming removed 5 bases from V and 0 bases from J; junction bases left unmatched: 6. The germline gives CDR1 SEHNR, CDR2 FQNEAQ (reference sequence). The CDR3 loop spans 15 amino acids. Here the CDR3 DNA reads TGTGCCAGCAGCCGCAATGACAGGGTGAACACTGAAGCTTTCTTT. It specifies CASSRNDRVNTEAFF.

This clone was counted many times. This chain joins TRBV9 and TRBJ1-1; possibly TRBD1 for D (5 bases). The germline V gene encodes CDR1 SGDLS and CDR2 YYNGEE. The CDR3 consists of 16 residues. Trimming took off 2 bases at V and 0 bases at J, with 14 bases between the two ends. This chain's CDR3 is CASSVSYRSMNTEAFF. DNA for the CDR3: TGTGCCAGCAGCGTTTCCTACAGGTCTATGAACACTGAAGCTTTCTTT.

V is TRBV24-1 and J is TRBJ2-7; a weak D match, TRBD1 (6 bases). The germline CDR1 and CDR2 sequences are KGHDR and SFDVKD. This CDR3 is built from 16 residues. Trimming cost V 3 bases and J 1 base, with 15 bases left between them. The CDR3: CATSDIIDRRSYEQYF. In DNA, the CDR3 is TGTGCCACCAGTGATATTATAGACAGGAGGTCCTACGAGCAGTACTTC.